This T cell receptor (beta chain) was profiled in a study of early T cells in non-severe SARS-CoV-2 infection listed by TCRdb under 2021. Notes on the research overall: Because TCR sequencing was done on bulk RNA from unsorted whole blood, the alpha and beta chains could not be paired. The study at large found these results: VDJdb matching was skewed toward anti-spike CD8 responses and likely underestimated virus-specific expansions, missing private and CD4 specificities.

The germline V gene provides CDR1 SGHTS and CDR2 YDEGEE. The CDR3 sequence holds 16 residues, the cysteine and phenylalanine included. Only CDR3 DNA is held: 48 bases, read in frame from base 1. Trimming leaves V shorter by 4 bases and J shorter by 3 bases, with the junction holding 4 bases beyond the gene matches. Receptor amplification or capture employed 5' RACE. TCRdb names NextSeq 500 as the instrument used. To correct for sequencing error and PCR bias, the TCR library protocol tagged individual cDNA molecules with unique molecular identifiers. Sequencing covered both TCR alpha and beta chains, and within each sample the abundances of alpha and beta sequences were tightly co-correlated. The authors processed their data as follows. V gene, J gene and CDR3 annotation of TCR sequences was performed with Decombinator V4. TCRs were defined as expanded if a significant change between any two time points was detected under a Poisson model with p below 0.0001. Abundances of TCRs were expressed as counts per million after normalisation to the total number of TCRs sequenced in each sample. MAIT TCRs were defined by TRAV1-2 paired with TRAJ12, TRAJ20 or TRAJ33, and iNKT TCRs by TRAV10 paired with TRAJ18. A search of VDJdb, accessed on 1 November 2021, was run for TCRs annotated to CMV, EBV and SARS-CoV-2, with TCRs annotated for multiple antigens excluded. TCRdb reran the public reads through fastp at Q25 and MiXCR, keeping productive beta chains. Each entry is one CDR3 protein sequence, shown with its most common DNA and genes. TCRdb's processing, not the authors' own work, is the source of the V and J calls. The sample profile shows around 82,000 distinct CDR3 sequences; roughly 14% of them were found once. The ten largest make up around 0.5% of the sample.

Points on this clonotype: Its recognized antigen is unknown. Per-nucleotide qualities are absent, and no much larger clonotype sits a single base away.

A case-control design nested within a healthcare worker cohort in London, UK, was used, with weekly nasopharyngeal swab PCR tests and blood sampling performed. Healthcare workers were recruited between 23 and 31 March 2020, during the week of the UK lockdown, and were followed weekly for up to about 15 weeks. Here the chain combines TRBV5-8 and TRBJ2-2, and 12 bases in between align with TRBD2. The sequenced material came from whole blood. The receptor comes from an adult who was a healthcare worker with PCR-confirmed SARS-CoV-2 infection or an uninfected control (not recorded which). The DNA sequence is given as TGTGCCAGCAGCACCGGGACTAGCGGGCACACCGGGGAGCTGTTTTTT. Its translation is CASSTGTSGHTGELFF.